The clone carrying this TCR beta chain was observed at least ten times. Its antigen is currently unknown. Noted time point: newly diagnosed GD, antithyroid drugs for less than 3 months. PBMCs provided the RNA from which the TCR library was made. This sample is part of a study of regulatory T cells in long-lasting Graves disease. General study findings and limits: Owing to a sample size that was small, accuracy may have been reduced.

Arm-PCR of CDR3 regions and iRepertoire HTBI primers were the basis on which TCR beta libraries were built. TCRdb reprocessed the multiplex PCR reads with MiXCR, giving one entry per CDR3 protein. The sample lists 380,000 or so distinct CDR3 sequences, roughly 17% seen once, with 20% to 25% in the top ten. A further study also used this sample, focusing on T cells in Graves' hyperthyroidism and ophthalmopathy. That paper adds: Participants, patients aged 18 to 65, had newly diagnosed hyperthyroidism with a duration under 2 months. Primed by the HTBI set, a first-round RT-PCR was run on the TCR CDR3.

Source: peripheral blood mononuclear cells (PBMCs), taken at new diagnosis, from a patient treated with antithyroid drugs. The receptor's source is a woman younger than 35 with Graves disease.

For the CDR3, the DNA is TGTGCCAGCAGTTTTCTAGGCGGGAGTCCAACCGGGGAGCTGTTTTTT. This sequence encodes CASSFLGGSPTGELFF. The rearrangement links TRBV28 to TRBJ2-2; the match to TRBD2 covers 7 bases. Germline-derived CDR1 and CDR2 are MDHEN and SYDVKM. With 3 bases clipped from V and 5 bases from J, the junction kept 9 bases outside the gene matches. This CDR3 is built from 16 residues. Looking up the rest from reference TRBV28 and TRBJ2-2 gives the full variable domain: DVKVTQSSRYLVKRTGEKVFLECVQDMDHENMFWYRQDPGLGLRLIYFSYDVKMKEKGDIPEGYSVSREKKERFSLILESASTNQTSMYLCASSFLGGSPTGELFFGEGSRLTVL.